One sample yielded the 8 T cell receptor beta chains listed below, sequenced in a study of T cell responses to AZD1222 COVID-19 vaccine. The method was immunoSEQ multiplex PCR; TCRdb's version includes in-frame clones alone and lacks a portion of them. The table includes approximately 150,000 clones, around nine tenths detected once. The input for sequencing was peripheral blood, taken on day 0 of AZD1222 vaccination. The receptors were gathered from an adult in good health.

The chain couples TRBV27 to TRBJ2-2; 9 bases fit TRBD1. V gave up 0 bases and J gave up 3 bases; unmatched junction bases: 11. This CDR3 region has 19 residues. Germline V CDR1 and CDR2: MNHEY, SMNVEV (reference sequence). DNA of the CDR3: TGTGCCAGCAGTTTATCGCTAAGGACAGGGGCTGTGGACACCGGGGAGCTGTTTTTT. Amino acid sequence: CASSLSLRTGAVDTGELFF.

This clone was seen only a few times. The chain employs TRBV12-3 or TRBV12-4 and TRBJ1-1; the D is unclear. V was cut by 3 bases and J by 1 base, with 6 bases left in between. The CDR3 has 13 residues. The CDR3 protein is CASSFRRNTEAFF. In DNA, the CDR3 is TGTGCCAGCAGTTTTCGGAGGAACACTGAAGCTTTCTTT.

The chain couples TRBV28 to TRBJ2-5; D possibly matches TRBD1 or TRBD2 (6 bases each). This CDR3 contains 13 residues. V shed 11 bases and J shed 6 bases, with 19 bases lying between them. Germline CDR1 is MDHEN and CDR2 is SYDVKM. The CDR3 region has the DNA TGTGCCGTAGGGGGGACGGGACCTCAGACCCAGTACTTC. Protein: CAVGGTGPQTQYF. The variable domain in full, with the rest retrieved from reference TRBV28 and TRBJ2-5, is DVKVTQSSRYLVKRTGEKVFLECVQDMDHENMFWYRQDPGLGLRLIYFSYDVKMKEKGDIPEGYSVSREKKERFSLILESASTNQTSMYLCAVGGTGPQTQYFGPGTRLLVL.

This clone was observed once. V is TRBV18 and J is TRBJ2-7; D unclear. CDR1 is KGHSH and CDR2 is LQKENI in the germline V gene. V lost 3 bases, J lost 3 bases, and 9 bases lay in between. The CDR3 is made up of 13 amino acids. CDR3 in amino acids: CASSPTNIYEQYF. CDR3 nucleotide sequence: TGTGCCAGCTCACCGACAAACATCTACGAGCAGTACTTC.

The chain links TRBV4-1 to TRBJ2-4; a possible D gene is TRBD1 (6 bases). Per the germline V gene, CDR1 is MGHRA and CDR2 is YSYEKL. The V end lost 1 base, the J end lost 6 bases, and 16 bases lay between the germline ends. The CDR3 has 16 residues. The CDR3 DNA reads as TGCGCCAGCAGCCAAGCTTCGACTGGGGGCGGAAACATTCAGTACTTC. Translating it yields CASSQASTGGGNIQYF.

V gene TRBV7-9 combines with J gene TRBJ2-7; the D gene is possibly TRBD1 (6 bases). The CDR3 covers 13 residues. Germline V CDR1 and CDR2: SEHNR, FQNEAQ (reference sequence). V was shortened by 2 bases and J by 3 bases, with 8 bases between the two germline ends. The CDR3 loop reads CASSLKDSYEQYF. The CDR3 nucleotides read TGTGCCAGCAGCTTAAAGGACAGCTACGAGCAGTACTTC.

The chain carries TRBV19 and TRBJ1-5; maybe TRBD1 (5 bases). The V end was cut by 2 bases, the J end by 7 bases, with 12 bases between. From germline, CDR1 is LNHDA and CDR2 SQIVND (reference sequence). The CDR3 loop spans 14 amino acids. CDR3 protein: CASSINRSGQPQHF. CDR3 coding DNA: TGTGCCAGTAGTATAAACAGGTCAGGGCAGCCCCAGCATTTT.

V is TRBV11-2 and J is TRBJ2-7; 9 bases are shared with TRBD1. The CDR3 spans 14 residues. J gave up 3 bases and V 3 bases, and 3 bases lay outside the gene matches. From germline, CDR1 is SGHAT and CDR2 FQNNGV. CDR3 sequence: CASSFGQGSYEQYF. Written as DNA, the CDR3 is TGTGCCAGCAGCTTTGGACAGGGGAGCTACGAGCAGTACTTC.